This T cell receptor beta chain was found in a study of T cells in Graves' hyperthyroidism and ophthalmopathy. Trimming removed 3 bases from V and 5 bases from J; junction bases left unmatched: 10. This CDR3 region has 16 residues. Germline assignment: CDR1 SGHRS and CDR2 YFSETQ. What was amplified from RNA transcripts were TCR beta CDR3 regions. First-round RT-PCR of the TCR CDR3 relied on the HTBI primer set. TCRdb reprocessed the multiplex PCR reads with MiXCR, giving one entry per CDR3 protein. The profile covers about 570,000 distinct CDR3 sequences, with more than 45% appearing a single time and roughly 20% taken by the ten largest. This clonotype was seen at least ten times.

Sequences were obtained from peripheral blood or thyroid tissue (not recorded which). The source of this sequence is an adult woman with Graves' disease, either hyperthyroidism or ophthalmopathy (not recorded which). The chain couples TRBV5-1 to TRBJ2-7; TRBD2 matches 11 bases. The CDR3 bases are TGCGCCAGCAGCTCCGGACCCCTAGCGGGAGGAAACGAGCAGTACTTC. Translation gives CASSSGPLAGGNEQYF.